Listed below are T cell receptor beta chains from one sample, sequenced in a study of breast tumors, draining lymph nodes, adjacent tissues. TCRdb re-called the multiplex PCR reads through MiXCR, storing one row per CDR3 protein. Here the sample spans over 250,000 distinct CDR3 sequences, over 30% being singletons. Sequencing was performed on axillary lymph node tissue. Receptors originate from a female donor with breast cancer. Some clones in this sample may be carry-over from other donors' samples. The CDR3 runs from the conserved cysteine through the conserved F or W. D genes are given only for firm matches. Some rows have no size entry. The others give once, few or many, or a class for an expanded clone.

CDR3 | DNA | J | D | V | size | length
CASTMGDGGYEKLFF | TGTGCCAGCACCATGGGTGACGGTGGCTATGAAAAACTGTTTTTT | TRBJ1-4 | - | TRBV12-3/TRBV12-4 | many | 15
CAWSLAGFRDRLISYEQYF | TGTGCCTGGAGCCTAGCGGGATTTCGGGACAGGTTGATCTCCTACGAGCAGTACTTC | TRBJ2-7 | - | TRBV30 | - | 19
CASSGGSGVYGYAF | TGTGCCAGCAGTGGAGGCTCGGGAGTCTATGGCTACGCCTTC | TRBJ1-2 | - | TRBV25-1 | - | 14
CSARAMGLGQGYEQYF | TGCAGTGCTAGAGCAATGGGTTTGGGACAGGGGTACGAGCAGTACTTC | TRBJ2-7 | TRBD1 | TRBV20-1 | many | 16
CASSKTSGSGEQYF | TGTGCCAGCAGCAAGACTAGCGGGAGTGGAGAGCAGTACTTC | TRBJ2-7 | TRBD2 | TRBV7-6 | many | 14
CSARRLAADTQYF | TGCAGTGCTAGAAGACTAGCAGCAGATACGCAGTATTTT | TRBJ2-3 | TRBD2 | TRBV20-1 | many | 13
CATSRVREGNSPLHF | TGTGCCACCAGCAGAGTAAGGGAAGGGAATTCACCCCTCCACTTT | TRBJ1-6 | - | TRBV15 | many | 15
CAISEASGRETQYF | TGTGCCATCAGTGAGGCTAGCGGGAGAGAGACCCAGTACTTC | TRBJ2-5 | TRBD2 | TRBV10-3 | - | 14
CSVGGYRGNADTQYF | TGCAGCGTTGGAGGGTACAGGGGAAATGCAGATACGCAGTATTTT | TRBJ2-3 | TRBD1 | TRBV29-1 | many | 15
CASNELAGGYNEQFF | TGTGCCAGCAATGAACTAGCGGGAGGATACAATGAGCAGTTCTTC | TRBJ2-1 | TRBD2 | TRBV6-4 | - | 15
CASSLDRGHETQYF | TGTGCCAGCAGCCTGGACAGGGGGCACGAGACCCAGTACTTC | TRBJ2-5 | TRBD1 | TRBV7-2 | many | 14
CASSLGRVGVTTNEKLFF | TGTGCCAGCAGCTTAGGGCGTGTGGGGGTTACAACTAATGAAAAACTGTTTTTT | TRBJ1-4 | - | TRBV11-3 | many | 18
CASSPISGSLINEQFF | TGTGCCAGCAGTCCAATTAGCGGGAGTTTAATCAATGAGCAGTTCTTC | TRBJ2-1 | TRBD2 | TRBV6-5 | - | 16
CASGAGQGVNYGYTF | TGTGCCAGCGGAGCGGGACAGGGGGTAAACTATGGCTACACCTTC | TRBJ1-2 | TRBD1 | TRBV27 | once | 15
CASRLTGGEGPQHF | TGTGCCAGCAGACTAACAGGGGGGGAAGGACCCCAGCATTTT | TRBJ1-5 | TRBD1 | TRBV7-2 | - | 14
CASSVRGTGTGANVLTF | TGTGCCAGCAGCGTACGAGGGACAGGCACCGGGGCCAACGTCCTGACTTTC | TRBJ2-6 | TRBD1 | TRBV9 | - | 17
CASSWIGVRSGANVLAF | TGTGCCAGCAGCTGGATCGGGGTCCGCTCTGGGGCCAACGTCCTGGCTTTC | TRBJ2-6 | - | TRBV12-3/TRBV12-4 | few | 17
CASSDWTSRELDEQFF | TGTGCCAGCAGTGATTGGACTAGCAGGGAGTTGGATGAGCAGTTCTTC | TRBJ2-1 | TRBD2 | TRBV2 | many | 16
CASSPVLSEQYF | TGTGCCAGCAGTCCGGTCCTCTCCGAGCAGTACTTC | TRBJ2-7 | - | TRBV6-2/TRBV6-3 | - | 12
CASSQDQVKNIQYF | TGTGCCAGCAGCCAAGATCAGGTTAAAAACATTCAGTACTTC | TRBJ2-4 | - | TRBV4-2 | - | 14
CASSRTGGDQPQHF | TGTGCCAGCAGCAGGACAGGGGGAGATCAGCCCCAGCATTTT | TRBJ1-5 | TRBD1 | TRBV5-6 | many | 14
CASSREGGYNEQFF | TGCGCCAGCAGCCGGGAGGGCGGGTACAATGAGCAGTTCTTC | TRBJ2-1 | TRBD2 | TRBV5-1 | many | 14
CSARSGRAPNEQFF | TGCAGTGCTAGGTCGGGGCGGGCCCCAAATGAGCAGTTCTTC | TRBJ2-1 | - | TRBV20-1 | - | 14
CASSSLAGGIHNERSF | TGTGCTAGCAGCTCCTTAGCGGGAGGAATCCACAATGAGCGGTCCTTC | TRBJ2-1 | TRBD2 | TRBV7-7 | - | 16
CASSFGLRGQFF | TGTGCCAGCAGCTTTGGCCTCCGGGGGCAGTTCTTC | TRBJ2-1 | - | TRBV5-6 | many | 12
CASSNRADQETQYF | TGTGCCAGCAGTAACCGGGCCGATCAAGAGACCCAGTACTTC | TRBJ2-5 | - | TRBV6-1 | few | 14
CASSLQQTSGAYEQYF | TGTGCCAGCAGCTTACAGCAAACTAGCGGCGCCTACGAGCAGTACTTC | TRBJ2-7 | TRBD2 | TRBV7-2 | few | 16
CASSRLGDNTEAFF | TGTGCCAGTAGTCGTTTGGGGGATAACACTGAAGCTTTCTTT | TRBJ1-1 | - | TRBV19 | - | 14
CASSLQLAKETQYF | TGTGCCAGCAGCTTACAACTAGCTAAAGAGACCCAGTACTTC | TRBJ2-5 | - | TRBV7-2 | - | 14
CSSFGAGTGGPNNGYTF | TGCAGTTCTTTTGGGGCAGGGACAGGCGGGCCGAACAATGGCTACACCTTC | TRBJ1-2 | TRBD1 | TRBV20-1 | - | 17
CASSLMTFPGPKGDYEQYF | TGTGCCAGCAGTCTGATGACATTCCCCGGCCCAAAGGGTGACTACGAGCAGTACTTC | TRBJ2-7 | - | TRBV2 | many | 19
CASRVSLAGGPHEQYF | TGTGCCAGCAGGGTATCTCTAGCGGGAGGGCCCCACGAGCAGTACTTC | TRBJ2-7 | TRBD2 | TRBV27 | few | 16
CASSLGQTASGNTIYF | TGTGCCAGTAGCTTGGGACAGACAGCCTCTGGAAACACCATATATTTT | TRBJ1-3 | TRBD1 | TRBV19 | many | 16
CASSLKDRGSHGYTF | TGTGCCAGCTCACTGAAGGACAGGGGGTCCCATGGCTACACCTTC | TRBJ1-2 | TRBD1 | TRBV18 | few | 15
CASASTGSSYEQYF | TGTGCCAGCGCTTCGACAGGGAGCTCCTACGAGCAGTACTTC | TRBJ2-7 | TRBD1 | TRBV7-9 | many | 14